A selection of T cell receptor beta chains follows, all from one sample in a study of T cells in Graves' hyperthyroidism and ophthalmopathy. TCRdb re-called the multiplex PCR reads with MiXCR, one entry per CDR3 protein. The sample includes approximately 610,000 distinct CDR3 sequences, roughly 14% of them seen just once. The specimen sequenced was blood. The receptor set was obtained from a woman between 40 and 55 years old with Graves' ophthalmopathy. Each CDR3 is given with its conserved first and last residue. D genes are given only for firm matches. Clone sizes are given selectively: once, few, many, or a class where the clone is expanded.

cdr3_nt: TGTGCCAGCAGCCGGCGATATGGGGGCAATGGGGGTGAAGCTTTCTTT; cdr3_aa: CASSRRYGGNGGEAFF; cdr3_length: 16; clone_size: few; v_call: TRBV4-2; d_call: -; j_call: TRBJ1-1
cdr3_nt: TGTGCCAGCCCGTTTAGCGGGATGTGCGAGCAGTACTTC; cdr3_aa: CASPFSGMCEQYF; cdr3_length: 13; clone_size: many; v_call: TRBV12-3/TRBV12-4; d_call: TRBD2; j_call: TRBJ2-7
cdr3_nt: TGCAGTGCCGACACAGGGTCTAACTATGGCTACACCTTC; cdr3_aa: CSADTGSNYGYTF; cdr3_length: 13; clone_size: many; v_call: TRBV20-1; d_call: -; j_call: TRBJ1-2
cdr3_nt: TGTGCCAGCAGTCGCCCGGGACAGGCTAACTATGGCTACACCTTC; cdr3_aa: CASSRPGQANYGYTF; cdr3_length: 15; clone_size: many; v_call: TRBV6-2/TRBV6-3; d_call: TRBD1; j_call: TRBJ1-2
cdr3_nt: TGTGCCAGCAGGACCCTCCCCCGACAGGGAAAAGATAGCAATCAGCCCCAGCATTTT; cdr3_aa: CASRTLPRQGKDSNQPQHF; cdr3_length: 19; clone_size: many; v_call: TRBV6-4; d_call: TRBD1; j_call: TRBJ1-5
cdr3_nt: TGTGCCAGCAGCTTACTAGACTATGGCTACACCTTC; cdr3_aa: CASSLLDYGYTF; cdr3_length: 12; clone_size: many; v_call: TRBV7-2; d_call: -; j_call: TRBJ1-2
cdr3_nt: TGTGCCAGCAGTTACCCAAGTCTAGCGGGAGTTCATGAGCAGTTCTTC; cdr3_aa: CASSYPSLAGVHEQFF; cdr3_length: 16; clone_size: many; v_call: TRBV6-5; d_call: TRBD2; j_call: TRBJ2-1
cdr3_nt: TGTGCTAGTGGTTTTTTGACAGGGAATCAGCCCCAGCATTTT; cdr3_aa: CASGFLTGNQPQHF; cdr3_length: 14; clone_size: many; v_call: TRBV12-5; d_call: TRBD1; j_call: TRBJ1-5
cdr3_nt: TGTGCCAGCAGAGCCCGACAGGGGGACCCCTACGAGCAGTACTTC; cdr3_aa: CASRARQGDPYEQYF; cdr3_length: 15; clone_size: -; v_call: TRBV12-3/TRBV12-4; d_call: TRBD1; j_call: TRBJ2-7
cdr3_nt: TGTGCCACCTCCCAAGAGACCCAGTACTTC; cdr3_aa: CATSQETQYF; cdr3_length: 10; clone_size: many; v_call: TRBV28; d_call: -; j_call: TRBJ2-5
cdr3_nt: TGTGCCAGTAGAGCCGGGGACAAGTCCTCCGGGGAGCTGTTTTTT; cdr3_aa: CASRAGDKSSGELFF; cdr3_length: 15; clone_size: many; v_call: TRBV19; d_call: -; j_call: TRBJ2-2
cdr3_nt: TGTGCCAGCAGCGGACGCCGAGACCATAATGAGCAGTTCTTC; cdr3_aa: CASSGRRDHNEQFF; cdr3_length: 14; clone_size: many; v_call: TRBV9; d_call: -; j_call: TRBJ2-1
cdr3_nt: TGTGCCAGCCTCCGCAGGGGCAGGTACACTGAAGCTTTCTTT; cdr3_aa: CASLRRGRYTEAFF; cdr3_length: 14; clone_size: many; v_call: TRBV6-2/TRBV6-3; d_call: -; j_call: TRBJ1-1
cdr3_nt: TGTGCCAGCAGGCTCGATAGCAATCAGCCCCAGCATTTT; cdr3_aa: CASRLDSNQPQHF; cdr3_length: 13; clone_size: many; v_call: TRBV6-1; d_call: -; j_call: TRBJ1-5
cdr3_nt: TGTGCCAGCAGTTCAATGTCGGATCATCAGCCCCAGCATTTT; cdr3_aa: CASSSMSDHQPQHF; cdr3_length: 14; clone_size: many; v_call: TRBV28; d_call: -; j_call: TRBJ1-5
cdr3_nt: TGTGCCAGCTGCCAAGGCCAGAACACTGAAGCTTTCTTT; cdr3_aa: CASCQGQNTEAFF; cdr3_length: 13; clone_size: many; v_call: TRBV6-1; d_call: -; j_call: TRBJ1-1
cdr3_nt: TGCAGTGCTTCACTCCAGCGAGGGGGAGGCCAAAACATTCAGTACTTC; cdr3_aa: CSASLQRGGGQNIQYF; cdr3_length: 16; clone_size: few; v_call: TRBV20-1; d_call: -; j_call: TRBJ2-4
cdr3_nt: TGTGCCAGCAGCGCAGGACTAGCTCCCTACGAGCAGTACTTC; cdr3_aa: CASSAGLAPYEQYF; cdr3_length: 14; clone_size: -; v_call: TRBV6-1; d_call: TRBD2; j_call: TRBJ2-7
cdr3_nt: TGTGCCAGCAGTTACCCGGGACAGGGGGCGTCTGGCTACACCTTC; cdr3_aa: CASSYPGQGASGYTF; cdr3_length: 15; clone_size: many; v_call: TRBV6-5; d_call: TRBD1; j_call: TRBJ1-2
cdr3_nt: TGCAGTGCTAGCCGGGTTAATTCACCCCTCCACTTT; cdr3_aa: CSASRVNSPLHF; cdr3_length: 12; clone_size: -; v_call: TRBV20-1; d_call: -; j_call: TRBJ1-6
cdr3_nt: TGTGCCAGCAGCCGCCCTTCGGCAGAATTGCAAGAGACCCAGTACTTC; cdr3_aa: CASSRPSAELQETQYF; cdr3_length: 16; clone_size: many; v_call: TRBV7-9; d_call: -; j_call: TRBJ2-5
cdr3_nt: TGCGCCAGCAGCTTGGCTACTAGCGGGAGGGGCGAGACCCAGTACTTC; cdr3_aa: CASSLATSGRGETQYF; cdr3_length: 16; clone_size: many; v_call: TRBV5-1; d_call: TRBD2; j_call: TRBJ2-5
cdr3_nt: TGTGCCAGCAGCCAAGCTATGGGGACTGAAGCTTTCTTT; cdr3_aa: CASSQAMGTEAFF; cdr3_length: 13; clone_size: once; v_call: TRBV3-1; d_call: -; j_call: TRBJ1-1
cdr3_nt: TGTGCCAGCAGTTTAGATGGGGGACTGGGAACTGAAGCTTTCTTT; cdr3_aa: CASSLDGGLGTEAFF; cdr3_length: 15; clone_size: many; v_call: TRBV27; d_call: -; j_call: TRBJ1-1
cdr3_nt: TGTGCCAGCAGTTTCAGCGGGACTGGGGCCAACGTCCTGACTTTC; cdr3_aa: CASSFSGTGANVLTF; cdr3_length: 15; clone_size: many; v_call: TRBV28; d_call: TRBD2; j_call: TRBJ2-6
cdr3_nt: TGTGCTACAGGGGAACTTGATCAGCCCCAGCATTTT; cdr3_aa: CATGELDQPQHF; cdr3_length: 12; clone_size: many; v_call: TRBV6-1; d_call: TRBD1; j_call: TRBJ1-5
cdr3_nt: TGTGCCAGCAGTTACGCCGGGACAGACGTGGATGACGAGCAGTACTTC; cdr3_aa: CASSYAGTDVDDEQYF; cdr3_length: 16; clone_size: many; v_call: TRBV6-2/TRBV6-3; d_call: TRBD1; j_call: TRBJ2-7
cdr3_nt: TGTGCCAGCAGTGATCCGGGACTGTTGACCAGAGCCCAGTACTTC; cdr3_aa: CASSDPGLLTRAQYF; cdr3_length: 15; clone_size: few; v_call: TRBV6-1; d_call: -; j_call: TRBJ2-5
cdr3_nt: TGTGCCAGCCAGGGGGCGGATTCTCAGCCCCAGCATTTT; cdr3_aa: CASQGADSQPQHF; cdr3_length: 13; clone_size: -; v_call: TRBV28; d_call: TRBD1; j_call: TRBJ1-5
cdr3_nt: TGTGCTAGTGGTTCGACAACAGGGCTCGGTCAGCCCCAGCATTTT; cdr3_aa: CASGSTTGLGQPQHF; cdr3_length: 15; clone_size: many; v_call: TRBV12-5; d_call: -; j_call: TRBJ1-5
cdr3_nt: TGTGCCAGCAGTTCTAATTCTGGATACCAAGAGACCCAGTACTTC; cdr3_aa: CASSSNSGYQETQYF; cdr3_length: 15; clone_size: -; v_call: TRBV6-5; d_call: -; j_call: TRBJ2-5